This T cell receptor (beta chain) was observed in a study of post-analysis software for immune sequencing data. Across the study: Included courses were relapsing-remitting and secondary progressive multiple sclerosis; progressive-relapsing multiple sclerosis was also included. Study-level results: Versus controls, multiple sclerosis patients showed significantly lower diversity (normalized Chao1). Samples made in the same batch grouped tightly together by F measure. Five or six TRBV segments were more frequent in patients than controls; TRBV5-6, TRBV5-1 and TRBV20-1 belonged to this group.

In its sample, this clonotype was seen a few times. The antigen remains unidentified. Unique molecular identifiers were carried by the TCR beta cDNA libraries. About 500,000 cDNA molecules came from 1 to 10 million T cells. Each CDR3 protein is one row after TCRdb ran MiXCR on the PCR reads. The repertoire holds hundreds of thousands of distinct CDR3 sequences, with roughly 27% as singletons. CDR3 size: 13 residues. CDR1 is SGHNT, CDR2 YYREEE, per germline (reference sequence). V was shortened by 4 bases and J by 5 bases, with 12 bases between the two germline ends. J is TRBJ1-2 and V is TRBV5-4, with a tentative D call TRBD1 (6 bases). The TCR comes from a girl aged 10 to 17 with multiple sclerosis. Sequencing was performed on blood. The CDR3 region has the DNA TGTGCCAGCAGCGACGGACAGAGATATGGCTACACCTTC. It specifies CASSDGQRYGYTF.